A selection of T cell receptor beta chains follows, all from one sample in a study of T cell responses to AZD1222 COVID-19 vaccine. Sequencing was performed with immunoSEQ multiplex PCR; in TCRdb, only in-frame clones are kept and a portion is missing. This table holds 150,000 or so clones, roughly nine tenths found once. The source was peripheral blood, collected on day 0 of AZD1222 vaccination. The source of these receptors is an adult in good health. The CDR3 runs from the conserved cysteine through the conserved F or W. D genes are given only for firm matches. Rows give clone size only sometimes, using once, few, many, or a class for an expanded clone.

j_call,clone_size,d_call,v_call,cdr3_aa,cdr3_nt
TRBJ1-5,NA,NA,TRBV21-1,CASSKAGGGTGGNQPQHF,TGTGCCAGCAGCAAAGCGGGAGGGGGGACAGGAGGCAATCAGCCCCAGCATTTT
TRBJ1-3,NA,NA,TRBV28,CASSFGSGNTIYF,TGTGCCAGCAGTTTTGGGTCTGGAAACACCATATATTTT
TRBJ1-2,few,NA,TRBV2,CASTLTASNYGYTF,TGTGCCAGCACCCTGACAGCCTCTAACTATGGCTACACCTTC
TRBJ2-1,NA,NA,TRBV5-5,CASSPEIWGEQFF,TGTGCCAGCAGCCCCGAGATTTGGGGAGAGCAGTTCTTC
TRBJ2-2,NA,TRBD1,TRBV27,CASRPRGLGNTGELFF,TGTGCCAGCAGACCAAGGGGGCTCGGGAACACCGGGGAGCTGTTTTTT
TRBJ2-7,NA,NA,TRBV28,CASSSMGERSYQQYF,TGTGCCAGCAGTTCCATGGGAGAACGGTCATACCAGCAGTACTTC
TRBJ2-7,NA,NA,TRBV11-2,CASSSISRLKGLSYEQYF,TGTGCCAGCAGCTCAATTAGCAGACTTAAAGGGTTATCCTACGAGCAGTACTTC
TRBJ2-7,NA,TRBD2,TRBV5-4,CASSLSASGRWIDEQYF,TGTGCCAGCAGCTTGTCGGCTAGCGGGAGGTGGATTGACGAGCAGTACTTC
TRBJ2-5,NA,NA,TRBV5-5,CASNLGRLQETQYF,TGTGCCAGCAACCTCGGACGGCTCCAAGAGACCCAGTACTTC
TRBJ1-5,NA,NA,TRBV29-1,CSVQGAFNQPQHF,TGCAGCGTGCAGGGTGCGTTCAATCAGCCCCAGCATTTT
TRBJ2-7,NA,TRBD1,TRBV2,CASSRQGGEQYF,TGTGCCAGCAGCAGACAGGGTGGCGAGCAGTACTTC
TRBJ1-1,NA,NA,TRBV18,CASSRMTGGTEAFF,TGTGCCAGCTCACGTATGACAGGCGGAACTGAAGCTTTCTTT
TRBJ1-2,NA,NA,TRBV15,CATSREQSANYGYTF,TGTGCCACCAGCAGAGAACAGTCAGCTAACTATGGCTACACCTTC
TRBJ2-3,NA,TRBD2,TRBV11-3,CASSFGGSRPDTQYF,TGTGCCAGCAGCTTCGGCGGGAGCCGCCCAGATACGCAGTATTTT
TRBJ2-1,NA,TRBD2,TRBV4-1,CASSPKSPGTSGNNEQFF,TGCGCCAGCAGCCCGAAAAGCCCGGGGACTAGCGGAAACAATGAGCAGTTCTTC
TRBJ1-1,NA,NA,TRBV6-2/TRBV6-3,CASSTRGGRDTEAFF,TGTGCCAGCAGCACGAGGGGGGGCAGGGACACTGAAGCTTTCTTT
TRBJ1-2,NA,NA,TRBV12-3/TRBV12-4,CASSSDSKYGYTF,TGTGCCAGCAGCTCCGACAGCAAATATGGCTACACCTTC
TRBJ1-1,NA,TRBD1,TRBV5-1,CASSKRQGESGAEAFF,TGCGCCAGCAGCAAAAGACAGGGGGAATCTGGTGCTGAAGCTTTCTTT
TRBJ1-1,NA,NA,TRBV2,CASMRWGHMNTEAFF,TGTGCCAGCATGAGGTGGGGACATATGAACACTGAAGCTTTCTTT
TRBJ2-1,NA,TRBD2,TRBV5-4,CASTILSGGRGNEQFF,TGTGCCAGCACCATCTTATCGGGCGGGAGGGGGAATGAGCAGTTCTTC
TRBJ1-5,NA,NA,TRBV28,CASTPFGRINQPQHF,TGTGCCAGCACCCCCTTCGGAAGGATCAATCAGCCCCAGCATTTT
TRBJ1-2,NA,TRBD1,TRBV18,CASSPDRTNYGYTF,TGTGCCAGCTCACCGGACAGGACTAACTATGGCTACACCTTC
TRBJ1-5,NA,TRBD1,TRBV3-1/TRBV3-2,CASSSYRGQPQHF,TGTGCCAGCAGCTCCTACAGGGGTCAGCCCCAGCATTTT
TRBJ1-6,NA,NA,TRBV2,CASKRLGSENSPLHF,TGTGCCAGCAAGCGTCTCGGCAGTGAAAATTCACCCCTCCACTTT
TRBJ2-2,NA,NA,TRBV2,CARRWATGELFF,TGTGCCAGGAGGTGGGCGACCGGGGAGCTGTTTTTT
TRBJ2-5,NA,TRBD1,TRBV5-6,CASSLNRGETQYF,TGTGCCAGCAGCTTGAACAGGGGTGAGACCCAGTACTTC
TRBJ2-7,NA,TRBD2,TRBV19,CASSMVVAGGGEQYF,TGTGCCAGTAGTATGGTGGTAGCGGGAGGAGGCGAGCAGTACTTC
TRBJ2-1,NA,TRBD1,TRBV18,CASSPRDRTYNEQFF,TGTGCCAGCTCACCGAGGGACAGAACCTACAATGAGCAGTTCTTC
TRBJ2-7,NA,NA,TRBV5-6,CASSLARAGNHNEQYF,TGTGCCAGCAGCTTGGCCCGGGCAGGGAATCATAACGAGCAGTACTTC
TRBJ2-5,NA,NA,TRBV19,CASSKRQAQETQYF,TGTGCCAGTAGTAAGCGACAAGCTCAAGAGACCCAGTACTTC
TRBJ2-6,NA,NA,TRBV19,CASSIWGVRRGANVLTF,TGTGCCAGTAGTATATGGGGAGTACGACGGGGGGCCAACGTCCTGACTTTC
TRBJ1-1,NA,TRBD1,TRBV6-2/TRBV6-3,CASSDGTGGGRITEAFF,TGTGCCAGCAGTGATGGGACAGGGGGCGGAAGAATCACTGAAGCTTTCTTT
TRBJ2-6,NA,TRBD1,TRBV4-3,CASSQDLGTGSTF,TGCGCCAGCAGCCAAGATTTAGGGACAGGGAGTACTTTC
TRBJ2-7,once,NA,TRBV28,CASSFPDGHYEQYF,TGTGCCAGCAGTTTCCCGGACGGACACTACGAGCAGTACTTC
TRBJ2-3,NA,NA,TRBV10-2,CASSDPGVGTDTQYF,TGCGCCAGCAGTGACCCGGGAGTGGGCACAGATACGCAGTATTTT
TRBJ2-7,NA,TRBD2,TRBV6-5,CASSLRERTYEQYF,TGTGCCAGCAGTCTGCGGGAGCGCACCTACGAGCAGTACTTC
TRBJ2-5,NA,NA,TRBV10-2,CASSPSTGEETQYF,TGCGCCAGCAGTCCTTCTACGGGAGAGGAGACCCAGTACTTC
TRBJ2-1,NA,TRBD2,TRBV5-5,CASSWREGRSYNEQFF,TGTGCCAGCAGCTGGAGGGAGGGTAGGTCCTACAATGAGCAGTTCTTC
TRBJ1-5,NA,NA,TRBV19,CASSIQQIGPQHF,TGTGCCAGTAGTATCCAACAGATAGGACCCCAGCATTTT
TRBJ1-1,NA,NA,TRBV6-2/TRBV6-3,CASSYRQGNTEAFF,TGTGCCAGCAGTTACAGGCAGGGGAACACTGAAGCTTTCTTT
TRBJ1-1,once,NA,TRBV5-1,CASSSGDRSEAFF,TGCGCCAGCAGCTCAGGGGACCGGAGTGAAGCTTTCTTT
TRBJ2-7,NA,TRBD2,TRBV30,CAGATGGAREQYF,TGTGCCGGAGCGACGGGAGGGGCCCGCGAGCAGTACTTC
TRBJ1-3,once,TRBD1,TRBV11-3,CASSSYGQAGGGNTIYF,TGTGCCAGCAGCTCGTATGGACAGGCTGGGGGTGGAAACACCATATATTTT
TRBJ1-6,NA,NA,TRBV5-6,CASSLGSAGFNSPLHF,TGTGCCAGCAGCTTGGGGTCGGCAGGCTTTAATTCACCCCTCCACTTT
TRBJ1-3,NA,TRBD1,TRBV7-6,CASSSGQGAFGNTIYF,TGTGCCAGCAGCTCTGGACAGGGGGCTTTTGGAAACACCATATATTTT
TRBJ2-2,NA,TRBD2,TRBV7-2,CASSQRGAGELFF,TGTGCCAGCAGCCAGCGGGGCGCCGGGGAGCTGTTTTTT
TRBJ2-6,NA,NA,TRBV15,CATSRGGGQGSGANVLTF,TGTGCCACCAGCAGAGGAGGTGGCCAGGGATCTGGGGCCAACGTCCTGACTTTC
TRBJ1-1,NA,NA,TRBV28,CASSPNSGYTEAFF,TGTGCCAGCAGTCCCAACTCCGGGTACACTGAAGCTTTCTTT
TRBJ2-7,once,NA,TRBV5-1,CASSPRADLSYEQYF,TGCGCCAGCAGCCCTCGGGCCGACCTCTCCTACGAGCAGTACTTC
TRBJ2-7,once,NA,TRBV11-3,CASSLSRSRGEQYF,TGTGCCAGCAGCTTATCCCGCTCCAGGGGCGAGCAGTACTTC
TRBJ2-7,NA,NA,TRBV5-4,CASSLGAEPSYEQYF,TGTGCCAGCAGCTTAGGGGCGGAACCCTCCTACGAGCAGTACTTC
TRBJ1-3,NA,TRBD1,TRBV28,CASSSPGQGNTIYF,TGTGCCAGCAGTTCCCCGGGACAGGGGAACACCATATATTTT
TRBJ2-2,NA,NA,TRBV27,CASTSLGGHTGELFF,TGTGCCAGCACTTCTCTAGGGGGTCACACCGGGGAGCTGTTTTTT
TRBJ1-5,NA,NA,TRBV6-5,CASSHQGNQPQHF,TGTGCCAGCAGTCACCAGGGAAATCAGCCCCAGCATTTT
TRBJ1-4,NA,NA,TRBV3-1/TRBV3-2,CASTPGGWGEMVFF,TGTGCCAGCACCCCCGGGGGATGGGGGGAGATGGTGTTTTTT